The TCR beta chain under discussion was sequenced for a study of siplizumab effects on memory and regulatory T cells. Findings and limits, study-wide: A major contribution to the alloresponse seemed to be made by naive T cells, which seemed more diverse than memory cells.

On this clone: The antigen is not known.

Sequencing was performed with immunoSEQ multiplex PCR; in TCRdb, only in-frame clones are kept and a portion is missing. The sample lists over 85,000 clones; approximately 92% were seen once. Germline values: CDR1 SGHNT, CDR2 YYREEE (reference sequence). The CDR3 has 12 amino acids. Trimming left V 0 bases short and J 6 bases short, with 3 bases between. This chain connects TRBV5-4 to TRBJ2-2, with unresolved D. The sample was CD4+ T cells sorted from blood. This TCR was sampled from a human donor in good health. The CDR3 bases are TGTGCCAGCAGCTTGGATGCCGGGGAGCTGTTTTTT. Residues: CASSLDAGELFF.